The sequence of this T cell receptor beta chain was determined in a study of blood T cells in healthy people across ages. Of note for this clonotype: Its antigen is unidentified.

PCR was performed a second time for about 7 to 12 cycles using a sample-barcoded 5' primer and a J-beta primer mix. TCRdb re-called the 5' RACE reads through MiXCR, storing one row per CDR3 protein. The sample has about 680,000 distinct CDR3 sequences, about 52% seen once. Whole-study findings and limits: In older individuals, TCR beta diversity per million T cells was lower, falling roughly linearly with age. PBMCs went unsorted, and a conclusive naive versus antigen-experienced comparison was therefore prevented.

Each sample had at least 7 million PBMCs isolated. The CDR3 length is 14 residues. Germline V gene lookup returns CDR1 SEHNR and CDR2 FQNEAQ (reference sequence). The V and J ends lost 5 bases and 5 bases respectively, with 16 bases between them. The genes are TRBV7-9 and TRBJ2-7; TRBD2 might be the D (6 bases). This clonotype was sampled from a woman aged 60-70 years in good health. Sequencing was performed on blood. In DNA, the CDR3 is TGTGCCAGCAGCCCACGTGTGGGGGAGGACGAGCAGTACTTC. Protein: CASSPRVGEDEQYF. Together with reference TRBV7-9 and TRBJ2-7, the CDR3 gives the full variable domain: DTGVSQNPRHKITKRGQNVTFRCDPISEHNRLYWYRQTLGQGPEFLTYFQNEAQLEKSRLLSDRFSAERPKGSFSTLEIQRTEQGDSAMYLCASSPRVGEDEQYFGPGTRLTVT.